The 3 T cell receptor beta chains presented below share a single source sample, sequenced in a study of cytomegalovirus exposure and HLA in healthy donors. Vbeta (60) and Jbeta (13) primers were used in the PCR. The table came from immunoSEQ multiplex PCR; TCRdb's copy has only in-frame clones and leaves some out. The sample has under 150,000 clones, 60% to 80% seen once. The source material was PBMCs. The source is a woman between 55 and 75 years old in good health and CMV-seropositive.

The chain couples TRBV18 to TRBJ1-5, with 11 bases identical to TRBD1. The CDR3 totals 14 residues. Germline values: CDR1 KGHSH, CDR2 LQKENI. Trimming took 0 bases from V and 8 from J; bases not matched to a gene: 0. The CDR3 spells CASSPPGQGEPQHF. Written as DNA, the CDR3 is TGTGCCAGCTCACCACCGGGACAGGGGGAGCCCCAGCATTTT.

The chain combines TRBV5-4 with TRBJ2-1; possible D gene TRBD1, 6 bases. V lost 5 bases to trimming and J lost 0 bases, with 12 bases between them. CDR3 length: 15 amino acids. Germline V gene sequence: CDR1 SGHNT, CDR2 YYREEE (reference sequence). CDR3 in amino acids: CASSHQGSSYNEQFF. The CDR3 region has the DNA TGTGCCAGCAGTCACCAGGGGAGCTCCTACAATGAGCAGTTCTTC. The whole variable domain, remainder taken from reference TRBV5-4 and TRBJ2-1, is ETGVTQSPTHLIKTRGQQVTLRCSSQSGHNTVSWYQQALGQGPQFIFQYYREEENGRGNFPPRFSGLQFPNYSSELNVNALELDDSALYLCASSHQGSSYNEQFFGPGTRLTVL.

The gene calls are TRBV7-3 and TRBJ1-2; the D gene is possibly TRBD1 (6 bases). Germline V gene data show CDR1 as SGHTA and CDR2 as FQGTGA. This CDR3 spans 15 amino acids. V was clipped by 8 bases and J by 4 bases, with 20 bases between them. CDR3 loop: CASGLQGGQPYGYTF. CDR3 nucleotides: TGTGCCAGCGGCCTCCAGGGCGGACAGCCCTATGGCTACACCTTC.